The clone carrying this TCR beta chain has a count of ten or more. Its antigen is undetermined. Unique molecular identifiers were affixed to single, distinct cDNA molecules. Each CDR3 protein gets one entry after TCRdb re-called the 5' RACE reads with MiXCR. The data hold fewer than 40,000 distinct CDR3 sequences, with 4.5% to 6% observed a single time. V lost 3 bases to trimming and J lost 0 bases, with 18 bases between them. This CDR3 contains 17 residues. CDR1 is SQVTM and CDR2 is ANQGSEA in the germline V gene. The sample comes from a study of early T cells in non-severe SARS-CoV-2 infection. Study at large: Bulk RNA from unsorted whole blood was sequenced; chains were unpaired.

Study-level points and caveats: Database matching using VDJdb favored anti-spike CD8 responses, with private and CD4 specificities left missing.

Sequenced input: whole blood. The chain has TRBV29-1 and TRBJ2-1; the D gene is possibly TRBD2 (5 bases). The source of this sequence is an adult who was a healthcare worker with PCR-confirmed SARS-CoV-2 infection or an uninfected control (not recorded which). The CDR3 sequence: CSVDSWFGKSSYNEQFF. The CDR3 nucleotides are TGCAGCGTTGACTCATGGTTCGGGAAGAGCTCCTACAATGAGCAGTTCTTC.